This T cell receptor beta chain was found in a study of T cell responses to AZD1222 COVID-19 vaccine (dated by TCRdb to about 2021). In the study overall: A total of under 250 trial participants underwent TCR sequencing, of whom under 220 had received two doses of AZD1222 and some 25 had received two doses of the MenACWY control vaccine. Trial participants were enrolled by age into subgroups of 18-55, 56-69 and 70-plus years, and roughly 160, 29 and 62 TCR-sequenced participants, respectively, were included in these subgroups. Study-wide conclusions, independent of this receptor: Reportedly, close to half of the unique spike-specific TCRs recognized epitopes lying outside the regions that are mutated in the B.1.351 and B.1.1.7 variants. After two AZD1222 doses, spike-specific TCR breadth and depth were significantly higher than at day 0 and than in MenACWY recipients. Participants were mostly white British, with more females than males. The authors suggested clonal diversity may have been underestimated. Only five to seven AZD1222 recipients were SARS-CoV-2 seropositive at baseline, limiting conclusions about previously exposed vaccinees. Because no samples from the day 14 peak response were available, repertoires could be characterized only after the peak T cell response. The vaccine-associated CD4 TCRs covered the entire spike protein, and the dominant responses fell in regions 160-218 and 743-854. The 56-69-year group was small, and its depth increase did not reach significance, likely because of low power.

Reading the label with the study, this specimen's time point is: about 28 days (+/-7) after the second vaccine dose. Because spike-specific TCR depth and breadth did not differ between the two schedules, AZD1222 recipients who got a second dose at roughly 4 weeks were pooled with those who got a second dose at roughly 12 weeks. Vaccinee samples were obtained from the UK trials COV001 and COV002, which included a single-blind randomized controlled phase 2/3 trial of AZD1222 (ChAdOx1 nCoV-19) in healthy adults. For TCRbeta chain sequencing, PBMC samples were collected from trial participants at day 0 and at day 28 after the second dose. The CDR3 regions of human TCRbeta chains were analyzed by immunosequencing. Turning to the authors' computational methods: TCRs in the repertoires were matched against a reference library of SARS-CoV-2-specific TCRs that had been generated with the MIRA antigen-specificity platform. Breadth was defined as the fraction of unique TCRs that were SARS-CoV-2-associated. Depth was defined as the fraction of total T cells that were SARS-CoV-2-associated. Using the MIRA data, each spike-specific TCR was mapped to the spike region that the TCR reacts to and placed in a CD4 or CD8 class. Log10-transformed breadth and depth values were compared by one-way ANOVA with Sidak's multiple comparisons tests. TCRdb mirrors the immuneACCESS table, restricted to in-frame sequences. Some clones are absent from its copies; in checked studies, under half trace to an unresolved V gene, and the reason for the others is unknown. That table is the source of V, J and clone size, and D and trimming were worked out from the DNA. The sample yields 90,000 to 150,000 clones; around 90% were counted once. Around 2.5% of the sample goes to the ten largest clones.

As to this clone: Its antigen target is currently unknown. The record has no base qualities; no much larger clone is one base away.

Reading from cysteine to phenylalanine, the CDR3 counts 9 amino acids. The retained sequence is limited to the CDR3, 27 bases, with the frame set at the first base. As encoded in the germline V gene (reference sequence), CDR1 is DFQATT while CDR2 is SNEGSKA. V and J are truncated by 5 bases and 8 bases respectively, leaving an intervening sequence of 6 bases. The V and J genes are TRBV20-1 and TRBJ1-1; the D gene lacks a confident call. The sample here was peripheral blood, taken 28 days after the second AZD1222 dose. The TCR comes from an adult who received the AZD1222 COVID-19 vaccine. Here the CDR3 is given as CSADEEAFF. The DNA sequence is TGCAGTGCTGACGAAGAAGCTTTCTTT.